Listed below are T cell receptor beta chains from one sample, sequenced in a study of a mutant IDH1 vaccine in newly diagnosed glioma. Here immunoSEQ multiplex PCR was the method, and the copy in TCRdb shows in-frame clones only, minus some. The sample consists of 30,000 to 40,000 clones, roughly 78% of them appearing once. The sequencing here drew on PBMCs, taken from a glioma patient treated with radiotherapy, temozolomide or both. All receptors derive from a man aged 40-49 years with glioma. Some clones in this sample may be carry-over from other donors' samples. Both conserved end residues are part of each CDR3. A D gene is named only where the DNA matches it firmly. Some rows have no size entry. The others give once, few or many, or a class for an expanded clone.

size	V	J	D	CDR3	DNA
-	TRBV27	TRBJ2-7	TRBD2	CASSLGLAGWGEQYF	TGTGCCAGCAGTTTAGGACTAGCGGGGTGGGGCGAGCAGTACTTC
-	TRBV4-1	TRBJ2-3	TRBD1	CASSQEDPDRAWTDTQYF	TGCGCCAGCAGCCAAGAGGACCCCGACAGGGCGTGGACAGATACGCAGTATTTT
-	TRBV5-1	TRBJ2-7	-	CASSLVEGSRGEQYF	TGCGCCAGCAGCTTGGTGGAGGGGTCGAGGGGCGAGCAGTACTTC
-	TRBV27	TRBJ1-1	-	CASSLRVGGRPMNTEAFF	TGTGCCAGCAGTCTACGTGTTGGGGGGCGGCCCATGAACACTGAAGCTTTCTTT
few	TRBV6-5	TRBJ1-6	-	CASMRTVSSPLHF	TGTGCCAGCATGCGGACAGTGAGTTCACCCCTCCACTTT
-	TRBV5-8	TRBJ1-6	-	CASSLSWGGNSPLHF	TGTGCCAGCAGCTTGTCGTGGGGAGGTAATTCACCCCTCCACTTT
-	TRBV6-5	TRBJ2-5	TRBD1	CASSYRRDRVETQYF	TGTGCCAGCAGTTACAGGAGGGACAGGGTTGAGACCCAGTACTTC
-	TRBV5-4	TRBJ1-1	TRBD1	CASSLNRGARNTEAFF	TGTGCCAGCAGCTTGAACAGGGGTGCTAGGAACACTGAAGCTTTCTTT
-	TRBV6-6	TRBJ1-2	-	CASRRTDYGYTF	TGTGCCAGCAGACGGACGGACTATGGCTACACCTTC
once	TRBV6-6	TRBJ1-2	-	CASSYFREWGYTF	TGTGCCAGCAGTTACTTCCGGGAGTGGGGCTACACCTTC
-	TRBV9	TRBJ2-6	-	CASRSGSGANVLTF	TGTGCCAGCAGATCTGGGTCTGGGGCCAACGTCCTGACTTTC
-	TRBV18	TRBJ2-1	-	CASSPWSSFSYNEQFF	TGTGCCAGCTCACCATGGTCCAGTTTCTCCTACAATGAGCAGTTCTTC
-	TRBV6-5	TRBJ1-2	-	CASSYGYRNYGYTF	TGTGCCAGCAGTTACGGGTATAGGAACTATGGCTACACCTTC
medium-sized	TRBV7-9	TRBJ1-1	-	CASSGSLNTEAFF	TGTGCCAGCTCGGGTAGCTTGAACACTGAAGCTTTCTTT
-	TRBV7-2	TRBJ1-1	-	CASRPMPGAEAFF	TGTGCCAGCAGGCCAATGCCGGGAGCGGAAGCTTTCTTT
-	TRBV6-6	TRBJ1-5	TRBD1	CASTSDRDLNQPQHF	TGTGCCAGCACCTCTGACAGGGACCTCAATCAGCCCCAGCATTTT
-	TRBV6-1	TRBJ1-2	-	CASSPNSRIYGYTF	TGTGCCAGCAGTCCTAATAGCAGAATCTATGGCTACACCTTC
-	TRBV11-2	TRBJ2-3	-	CASSLRPGSLADTQYF	TGTGCCAGCAGCCTCAGGCCCGGGTCTCTGGCAGATACGCAGTATTTT
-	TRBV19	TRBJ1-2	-	CASVWEYNSAGAGYTF	TGTGCCTCAGTTTGGGAATACAATTCGGCCGGCGCCGGCTACACCTTC
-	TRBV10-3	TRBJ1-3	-	CAIRDDISGNTIYF	TGTGCCATCAGGGACGATATCTCTGGAAACACCATATATTTT
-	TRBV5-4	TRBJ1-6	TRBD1	CASSWEGTGVRGSPLHF	TGTGCCAGCAGCTGGGAAGGGACAGGGGTGAGAGGTTCACCCCTCCACTTT
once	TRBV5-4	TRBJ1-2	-	CASSPEASGGYTF	TGTGCCAGCAGCCCAGAGGCTTCGGGGGGCTACACCTTC
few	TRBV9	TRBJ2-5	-	CASSPTPVVQETQYF	TGTGCCAGCAGCCCAACTCCGGTAGTACAAGAGACCCAGTACTTC
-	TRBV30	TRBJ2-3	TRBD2	CAWVSGGARDTQYF	TGTGCCTGGGTTAGCGGGGGGGCCAGAGATACGCAGTATTTT
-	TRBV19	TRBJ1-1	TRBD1	CASSKTGLNTEAFF	TGTGCCAGTAGTAAGACAGGGTTGAACACTGAAGCTTTCTTT
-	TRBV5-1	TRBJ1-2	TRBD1	CASSTGQGGYTF	TGCGCCAGCAGCACCGGACAGGGCGGCTACACCTTC
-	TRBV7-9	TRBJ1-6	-	CASSLGNSPLHF	TGTGCCAGCAGCTTGGGGAATTCACCCCTCCACTTT
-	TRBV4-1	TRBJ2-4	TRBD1	CASSHPDRVGSIQYF	TGCGCCAGCAGCCACCCGGACAGGGTGGGCAGCATTCAGTACTTC
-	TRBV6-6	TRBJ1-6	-	CASRLIGQGNSPLHF	TGTGCCAGCAGGCTCATTGGGCAGGGTAATTCACCCCTCCACTTT
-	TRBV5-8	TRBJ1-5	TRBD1	CASSSWTGRLDQPQHF	TGTGCCAGCAGCTCATGGACAGGGAGGTTGGATCAGCCCCAGCATTTT
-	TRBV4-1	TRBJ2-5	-	CASSQYASIETQYF	TGCGCCAGCAGCCAATATGCTAGCATAGAGACCCAGTACTTC
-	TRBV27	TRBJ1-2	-	CASSAGDVLRYTF	TGTGCCAGCAGTGCTGGGGACGTCCTACGCTACACCTTC
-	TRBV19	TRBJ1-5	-	CASSWEHNQPQHF	TGTGCCAGTAGTTGGGAGCACAATCAGCCCCAGCATTTT
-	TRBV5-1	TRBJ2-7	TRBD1	CASSLAQGAHYEQYF	TGCGCCAGCAGCTTGGCTCAGGGGGCCCACTACGAGCAGTACTTC
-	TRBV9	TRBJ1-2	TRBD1	CASSPTDRGHYGYTF	TGTGCCAGCAGCCCGACGGACAGGGGGCACTATGGCTACACCTTC
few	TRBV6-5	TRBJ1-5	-	CASSYSTNQPQHF	TGTGCCAGCAGTTACTCGACAAATCAGCCCCAGCATTTT
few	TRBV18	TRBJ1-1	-	CASSVDLEGEAFF	TGTGCCAGCTCAGTAGACCTTGAGGGTGAAGCTTTCTTT
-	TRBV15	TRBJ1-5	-	CATSGARGNQPQHF	TGTGCCACCAGCGGGGCAAGGGGCAATCAGCCCCAGCATTTT
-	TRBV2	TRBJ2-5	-	CASNPRDGRGETQYF	TGTGCCAGCAACCCGCGGGACGGAAGGGGGGAGACCCAGTACTTC
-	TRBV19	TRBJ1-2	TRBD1	CASSIGQGGDGYTF	TGTGCCAGTAGTATTGGACAGGGTGGAGATGGCTACACCTTC
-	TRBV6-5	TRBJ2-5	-	CASSKGETQYF	TGTGCCAGCAGTAAGGGTGAGACCCAGTACTTC
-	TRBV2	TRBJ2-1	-	CASRGPSYNEQFF	TGTGCCAGCCGTGGGCCCTCCTACAATGAGCAGTTCTTC
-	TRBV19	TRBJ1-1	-	CASSASGGWTEAFF	TGTGCCAGTAGTGCATCCGGGGGCTGGACTGAAGCTTTCTTT
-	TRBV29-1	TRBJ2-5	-	CSVKRGFPYNYDQETQYF	TGCAGCGTCAAGAGGGGGTTCCCTTATAACTACGACCAAGAGACCCAGTACTTC
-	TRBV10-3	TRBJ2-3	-	CAISAPSAVKTDTQYF	TGTGCCATCAGTGCTCCATCAGCCGTCAAAACAGATACGCAGTATTTT
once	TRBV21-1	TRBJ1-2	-	CASSLKGRIYGYTF	TGTGCCAGCAGCCTAAAGGGTAGGATTTATGGCTACACCTTC
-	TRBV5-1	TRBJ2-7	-	CASSLAGVAYEQYF	TGCGCCAGCAGCTTGGCAGGGGTCGCCTACGAGCAGTACTTC
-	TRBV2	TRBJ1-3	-	CASSTVSSTIYF	TGTGCCAGTTCAACAGTCTCTAGCACCATATATTTT
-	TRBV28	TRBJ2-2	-	CASSILTVPIGELFF	TGTGCCAGCAGTATCCTGACAGTTCCGATCGGGGAGCTGTTTTTT
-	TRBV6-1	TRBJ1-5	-	CASSERLQPQHF	TGTGCCAGCAGTGAAAGACTTCAGCCCCAGCATTTT
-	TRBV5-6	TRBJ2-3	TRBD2	CASSVGTLAGMTDTQYF	TGTGCCAGCAGCGTAGGTACCCTAGCGGGGATGACAGATACGCAGTATTTT
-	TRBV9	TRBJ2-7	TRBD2	CASSLQRGGEQYF	TGTGCCAGCAGCCTCCAGCGGGGGGGGGAGCAGTACTTC
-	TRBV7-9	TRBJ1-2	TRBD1	CASSRGPYGYTF	TGTGCCAGCAGCAGGGGGCCCTATGGCTACACCTTC
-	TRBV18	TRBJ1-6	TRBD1	CASSPDRTGSSPLHF	TGTGCCAGCTCACCAGATAGGACAGGGAGTTCACCCCTCCACTTT
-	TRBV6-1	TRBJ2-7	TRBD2	CASSGGGRRNSYEQYF	TGTGCCAGCAGTGGGGGGGGACGGAGAAACTCCTACGAGCAGTACTTC
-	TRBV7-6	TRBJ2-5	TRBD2	CASSLGLAAQETQYF	TGTGCCAGCAGCCTGGGACTAGCGGCGCAAGAGACCCAGTACTTC
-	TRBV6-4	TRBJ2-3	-	CASSEGPSTLVDTQYF	TGTGCCAGCAGTGAAGGGCCGTCGACCTTGGTGGATACGCAGTATTTT
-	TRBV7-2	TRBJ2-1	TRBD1	CASSARDRYNEQFF	TGTGCCAGCAGCGCCCGGGACAGGTACAATGAGCAGTTCTTC